The next 12 T cell receptor beta chains were all read from a single sample in a study of blood T cell repertoires in COVID-19 (dated by TCRdb to about 2020). Library preparation was by the immunoSEQ multiplex PCR assay. Held by TCRdb, this immuneACCESS table contains in-frame sequences only and omits some clones. Under half of the omission traces to an unresolved V gene where checked; the cause of the rest is unknown. The table for this sample lists under 95,000 clones; about four fifths of them were counted only once. Clones ranked in the top ten supply more than 2% of the sample. The sequenced sample was peripheral blood. These receptors were taken from a woman in her 70s with acute or convalescent COVID-19.

The J gene is TRBJ2-7, the V gene TRBV2, with 8 bases aligning to TRBD1. Germline CDR1 SNHLY, CDR2 FYNNEI. The junction had 6 bases not matched to a gene; V was cut back by 5 bases and J by 0 bases. The CDR3 contains 15 residues. The CDR3 region has the DNA TGTGCCAGCAGTTTCGACAGGGGTGGCTCCTACGAGCAGTACTTC. Its translation is CASSFDRGGSYEQYF.

The chain combines TRBV18 with TRBJ1-1; 8 bases are a match to TRBD1. This CDR3 is 15 amino acids long. After removal of 1 base from V and 4 bases from J, the junction contained 5 bases not matched to a gene. The germline CDR1 and CDR2 sequences are KGHSH and LQKENI. CDR3 in amino acids: CASSPLGQGGTEAFF. CDR3 DNA: TGTGCCAGCTCACCACTTGGACAGGGCGGCACTGAAGCTTTCTTT.

This rearrangement joins TRBV5-4 to TRBJ2-5, with 9 bases identical to TRBD2. This CDR3 contains 16 residues. Germline V CDR1 and CDR2: SGHNT, YYREEE (reference sequence). V lost 4 bases, J lost 4 bases, and 11 bases stayed unmatched. CDR3 in amino acids: CASSHTSGRVTETQYF. The DNA of the CDR3 is TGTGCCAGCAGCCACACTAGCGGGCGGGTCACAGAGACCCAGTACTTC.

The chain recombines TRBV4-1 with TRBJ1-2; D possibly corresponds to TRBD1 (5 bases). Germline CDR1 is MGHRA and CDR2 is YSYEKL. The V end lost 3 bases, the J end lost 7 bases, and 12 bases lay between the germline ends. This CDR3 is 13 amino acids long. This CDR3 reads CASSHGGKSGYTF. The CDR3, as DNA: TGCGCCAGCAGCCATGGGGGGAAGTCTGGCTACACCTTC.

V and J are TRBV7-3 and TRBJ1-1; TRBD1 is a possible D gene (5 bases). In germline, CDR1 is SGHTA, CDR2 FQGTGA. CDR3 length: 13 amino acids. Trimming removed 5 bases at V and 10 bases at J, with 17 bases between. The CDR3 here is CASSPNSGRGAFF. CDR3 DNA sequence: TGTGCCAGCAGCCCCAATTCTGGGAGGGGAGCTTTCTTT.

The chain employs TRBV6-6 and TRBJ1-2; the match to TRBD1 covers 7 bases. V was clipped by 5 bases and J by 8 bases; unmatched bases: 8. The CDR3 totals 13 residues. Germline values: CDR1 MNHNY, CDR2 SVGAGI (reference sequence). The CDR3 region has the DNA TGTGCCAGCAGTAACCTAGGGGGCGGGGGCTACACCTTC. Translated, it gives CASSNLGGGGYTF.

The V call is TRBV4-2, the J call TRBJ1-2; D is possibly TRBD1 (5 bases). The CDR3 has 12 residues. Germline V lookup: CDR1 LGHNA, CDR2 YNFKEQ. The germline V and J ends were trimmed by 3 bases and 5 bases, with 7 bases remaining between them. The CDR3 reads CASSHDSYGYTF. CDR3 DNA: TGTGCCAGCAGCCACGACAGTTATGGCTACACCTTC.

The rearrangement joins TRBV6-5 to TRBJ2-7, with D possibly being TRBD1 (6 bases). The CDR3 totals 14 residues. CDR1 MNHEY and CDR2 SVGAGI come from the germline V gene. V was clipped by 5 bases and J by 3 bases, with 14 bases between them. The chain's CDR3 is CASSTGTNDYEQYF. The CDR3 nucleotides read TGTGCCAGCAGTACCGGGACAAACGACTACGAGCAGTACTTC.

This sequence joins TRBV6-5 and TRBJ1-1; 9 bases line up with TRBD1. From germline, CDR1 is MNHEY and CDR2 SVGAGI. The CDR3 runs 12 residues. The V segment lost 5 bases and the J segment 11 bases; nucleotides outside the gene matches: 6. The CDR3 coding sequence is TGTGCCAGCAGTCCCGGGACAGGGTACGCTTTCTTT. This sequence encodes CASSPGTGYAFF.

The V call is TRBV5-1, the J call TRBJ1-1; possibly TRBD1 for D (5 bases). The CDR3 covers 16 residues. The germline V and J ends were trimmed by 4 bases and 1 base, with 17 bases remaining between them. CDR1 SGHRS and CDR2 YFSETQ come from the germline V gene. In nucleotides, the CDR3 is TGCGCCAGCAGCCCATCCTTCGACAGACCGAACACTGAAGCTTTCTTT. Protein sequence: CASSPSFDRPNTEAFF.

This clone was seen more than once but under ten times. V is TRBV10-3 and J is TRBJ1-6, with no clear D. V lost 10 bases, J lost 0 bases, and 7 bases lay in between. Germline V CDR1 and CDR2: ENHRY, SYGVKD. CDR3 length: 13 amino acids. As DNA, the CDR3 is TGTGCCAGCCATAGCTCCTATAATTCACCCCTCCACTTT. Amino acids: CASHSSYNSPLHF.

The rearrangement links TRBV28 to TRBJ1-5, with a tentative D call TRBD1 (6 bases). Germline CDR1 reads MDHEN; CDR2 reads SYDVKM. The CDR3 contains 16 residues. Deletions cut 9 bases from V and 5 bases from J, with 23 bases between. The CDR3 is CASHTTGRGEDQPQHF. The CDR3 bases are TGTGCCAGTCATACCACGGGCAGGGGAGAAGATCAGCCCCAGCATTTT.